The 12 T cell receptor beta chains in this list originate from one sample, sequenced in a study of cytomegalovirus exposure and HLA in healthy donors. Assay used: immunoSEQ multiplex PCR; TCRdb lists only in-frame clones, some missing. Of about 340,000 clones listed, 86% are singletons. The sequencing input was PBMCs. These receptor sequences come from a woman in her late teens or twenties in good health and CMV-seronegative.

This clone was recorded only once. V and J are TRBV7-9 and TRBJ2-7; TRBD1 is a possible D gene (6 bases). Germline V gene lookup returns CDR1 SEHNR and CDR2 FQNEAQ (reference sequence). V was shortened by 5 bases and J by 5 bases, with 22 bases between the two germline ends. The CDR3 spans 16 residues. CDR3 sequence (DNA): TGTGCCAGCAGCGCGTGGCTGAGGGGGAATCGCGACGAGCAGTACTTC. Its protein product is CASSAWLRGNRDEQYF. The whole variable domain, remainder taken from reference TRBV7-9 and TRBJ2-7, is DTGVSQNPRHKITKRGQNVTFRCDPISEHNRLYWYRQTLGQGPEFLTYFQNEAQLEKSRLLSDRFSAERPKGSFSTLEIQRTEQGDSAMYLCASSAWLRGNRDEQYFGPGTRLTVT.

This rearrangement joins TRBV10-2 to TRBJ2-7; maybe TRBD2 (5 bases). The CDR3 is made up of 14 amino acids. V lost 0 bases, J lost 3 bases, and 9 bases lay in between. Germline V lookup: CDR1 WSHSY, CDR2 SAAADI. The CDR3 loop reads CASSESAGIYEQYF. The CDR3 nucleotides are TGCGCCAGCAGTGAGTCGGCCGGGATCTACGAGCAGTACTTC.

The V gene is TRBV4-2, the J gene TRBJ2-3; weak D call: TRBD2 (5 bases). Looked up from germline, CDR1 is LGHNA and CDR2 is YNFKEQ. This CDR3 comprises 14 residues. V lost 3 bases and J lost 2, with 9 bases in between. The CDR3 DNA follows: TGTGCCAGCAGCCACAGCGGCGCCACAGATACGCAGTATTTT. Translated, it gives CASSHSGATDTQYF.

V is TRBV9 and J is TRBJ2-3; 9 bases line up with TRBD2. This CDR3 has 17 residues. V trimming: 4 bases; J trimming: 4 bases; junction bases outside the gene matches: 13. Germline CDR1 SGDLS, CDR2 YYNGEE. CDR3 DNA: TGTGCCAGCAGCCCCCATGAGGTAGCGGGAGTTCCAGATACGCAGTATTTT. Protein: CASSPHEVAGVPDTQYF.

The chain joins TRBV6-5 to TRBJ2-1; D unresolved. Germline assignment: CDR1 MNHEY and CDR2 SVGAGI. CDR3 length: 12 residues. With 5 bases removed from V and 8 bases from J, the gap between germline ends came to 10 bases. CDR3 loop: CASSSDRDEQFF. Written as DNA, the CDR3 is TGTGCCAGCAGTAGCGATCGAGATGAGCAGTTCTTC.

The genes are TRBV29-1 and TRBJ2-1, with 16 bases aligning to TRBD2. This CDR3 spans 20 amino acids. V shed 3 bases, J shed 8 bases, and the junction held 19 bases outside the gene matches. Germline V gene data show CDR1 as SQVTM and CDR2 as ANQGSEA. The CDR3 loop is CSVDAAKGLAGGPFTDEQFF. CDR3 coding DNA: TGCAGCGTTGATGCTGCTAAGGGACTAGCGGGAGGGCCTTTCACCGATGAGCAGTTCTTC.

This clone appeared a few times. This chain uses TRBV27 with TRBJ2-7; 7 bases fit TRBD1. CDR1 and CDR2 from the germline V gene are MNHEY and SMNVEV (reference sequence). The V gene end was trimmed by 4 bases and the J gene end by 2 bases; junction bases not matched to a gene: 2. This CDR3 spans 13 amino acids. This chain's CDR3 is CASSSGQTYEQYF. In nucleotides, the CDR3 is TGTGCCAGCAGTTCGGGACAGACCTACGAGCAGTACTTC.

Many counts were recorded for this clone. V and J are TRBV28 and TRBJ1-5, with TRBD1 matching over 9 bases. Losses at the gene ends were 4 bases for V and 6 bases for J; bases not matched to a gene: 7. The CDR3 has 15 residues. Germline V gives CDR1 MDHEN, CDR2 SYDVKM. CDR3 in DNA: TGTGCCAGCAGTTATGACAGGGGGGGTGCTCAGCCCCAGCATTTT. Encoded protein: CASSYDRGGAQPQHF.

The chain links TRBV4-1 to TRBJ2-2; no clear D gene. Trimming pared 1 base from V and 5 bases from J, leaving 8 bases between. CDR1 and CDR2 (germline): MGHRA, YSYEKL. The CDR3 spans 14 residues. CDR3 in DNA: TGCGCCAGCAGCCAAGTTGGCCAGACCGGGGAGCTGTTTTTT. This codes for CASSQVGQTGELFF.

V and J are TRBV18 and TRBJ2-3, with TRBD1 matching 9 bases. CDR1 is KGHSH and CDR2 is LQKENI in the germline V gene. The V gene end was trimmed by 5 bases and the J gene end by 5 bases; junction bases not matched to a gene: 8. There are 15 residues in the CDR3. The CDR3 coding sequence is TGTGCCAGCTCAGCAAACAGGGGGCGGAAAGATACGCAGTATTTT. It translates to CASSANRGRKDTQYF.

The rearrangement joins TRBV7-9 to TRBJ2-3, with D perhaps matching TRBD1 (5 bases). The germline CDR1 and CDR2 sequences are SEHNR and FQNEAQ (reference sequence). Trimming left V 4 bases short and J 0 bases short, with 8 bases between. The CDR3 totals 14 residues. The CDR3 region is CASSSTASTDTQYF. In DNA, the CDR3 is TGTGCCAGCAGCTCGACAGCTAGCACAGATACGCAGTATTTT.

The V call is TRBV18, the J call TRBJ2-7, with TRBD1 identical over 10 bases. The CDR3 contains 14 residues. In germline, CDR1 is KGHSH, CDR2 LQKENI. V shed 5 bases, J shed 2 bases, and the junction held 3 bases outside the gene matches. The DNA for the CDR3 is TGTGCCAGCTCAGAGGGACAGGGGACCTACGAGCAGTACTTC. Translated: CASSEGQGTYEQYF.